This T cell receptor beta chain was obtained from a study of response to subunit inactivated influenza vaccine. Comment on this clonotype: Its antigen is unknown.

TCRdb reprocessed the RT-PCR reads via MiXCR and lists one record per CDR3 protein. The repertoire holds hundreds of thousands of distinct CDR3 sequences, with roughly 13% as singletons. The length of the CDR3 is 14 residues. Trimming shortened V by 2 bases and J by 3 bases, and 11 bases separated the two germline ends. Germline CDR1 is SEHNR and CDR2 is FQNEAQ (reference sequence). Broader study findings: Each seasonal influenza vaccination, the authors suggested, recruits few new T cells.

This chain connects TRBV7-9 to TRBJ2-7; tentative D call: TRBD2 (6 bases). The receptor's source is a man aged 50 to 59 who received an inactivated influenza vaccine. The sample here was PBMCs from blood, taken 40 to 50 days after vaccination. CDR3 protein: CASSLPRDGYEQYF. The CDR3 region has the DNA TGTGCCAGCAGCTTACCGCGGGACGGCTACGAGCAGTACTTC.